This T cell receptor beta chain was obtained from a study of OX40 agonist ivuxolimab in advanced cancers. Study context: Given to patients was ivuxolimab, an agonistic anti-OX40 (CD134) antibody.

Study results and limitations: CD4+ and CD8+ T cells in blood underwent clonal expansion by week 6 at 0.1 to 3.0 mg/kg. Researchers did not determine the expanded peripheral T cells' antigen specificity.

Of note for this clone: What it binds is unknown.

Here immunoSEQ multiplex PCR was the method, and the copy in TCRdb shows in-frame clones only, minus some. The sample consists of 60,000 to 85,000 clones, about 88% of them appearing once. Germline V gene sequence: CDR1 SGHRS, CDR2 YFSETQ. V lost 1 base and J 5 bases, leaving 15 bases between the germline ends. CDR3 length equals 15 residues. Sequenced material: CD4+ or CD8+ T cells sorted from blood, taken in a trial of the OX40 agonist ivuxolimab. The chain joins TRBV5-1 to TRBJ2-5; D may be TRBD1 or TRBD2 (5 bases each). The receptor's source is an adult with an advanced solid tumor such as melanoma, head and neck, liver or kidney cancer. CDR3 nucleotides: TGCGCCAGCAGCTTGTCCGGGACGATGTTCGAGACCCAGTACTTC. It yields the protein CASSLSGTMFETQYF.